These T cell receptor beta chains were read from a single sample in a study of shared clonotypes between healthy human individuals. This table comes from immunoSEQ multiplex PCR, and its TCRdb copy is limited to in-frame clones, with some not included. The sample lists approximately 2,200,000 clones, roughly 91% occurring once. Sample: naive CD8+ T cells from PBMCs. Source of these receptors: a man between 18 and 29 years old in good health. Some clones in this sample may be carry-over from other donors' samples. Both conserved end residues are part of each CDR3. Each record gives: J gene, clone size, V gene, D gene, CDR3 DNA, CDR3 protein. D genes are given only for firm matches. Clone size appears in some rows only: once, few, many, or a class for an expanded clone.

TRBJ2-1 | - | TRBV7-9 | - | TGTGCCAGCAGCTTCCCCCCTCACGGGATTAACAATGAGCAGTTCTTC | CASSFPPHGINNEQFF
TRBJ2-7 | once | TRBV27 | - | TGTGCCAGCAGTTTGGAAGCGACCTACGAGCAGTACTTC | CASSLEATYEQYF
TRBJ1-4 | - | TRBV27 | TRBD1 | TGTGCCAGCAGTGAGATAGGGACAGGGAGTAATGAAAAACTGTTTTTT | CASSEIGTGSNEKLFF
TRBJ1-4 | - | TRBV4-1 | - | TGCGCCAGCAGCCAAGGGGTCAGAGACACTAATGAAAAACTGTTTTTT | CASSQGVRDTNEKLFF
TRBJ2-1 | - | TRBV27 | - | TGTGCCAGCAGTTCGAGCGTGATTGTGCAGTTCTTC | CASSSSVIVQFF
TRBJ2-3 | - | TRBV7-9 | TRBD2 | TGTGCCAGCGGTCCTAAGCGGGATCTTAACACAGATACGCAGTATTTT | CASGPKRDLNTDTQYF
TRBJ2-2 | - | TRBV28 | - | TGTGCCAGCAGTTTAAGCGAGCTTGAGGATACCGGGGAGCTGTTTTTT | CASSLSELEDTGELFF
TRBJ1-2 | - | TRBV30 | - | TGTGCCTGGAGCTACTCGGGGGCGGGCTATGGCTACACCTTC | CAWSYSGAGYGYTF
TRBJ2-7 | - | TRBV4-1 | - | TGCGCCAGCAGCCAAGAGGTTTGGCAGGGAGGATACGAGCAGTACTTC | CASSQEVWQGGYEQYF
TRBJ2-7 | - | TRBV28 | TRBD1 | TGTGCCAGTTCCCCCGGGACAGGGACGAACGAGCAGTACTTC | CASSPGTGTNEQYF
TRBJ2-5 | - | TRBV6-1 | - | TGTGCCAGCGGGGGACACCCGTACCAAGAGACCCAGTACTTC | CASGGHPYQETQYF
TRBJ2-7 | - | TRBV27 | - | TGTGCCAGCAGTTCCTCCGGACCTCTCTACGAGCAGTACTTC | CASSSSGPLYEQYF
TRBJ2-7 | - | TRBV25-1 | - | TGTGCCAGCCTAGACTACGAGCAGTACTTC | CASLDYEQYF
TRBJ1-1 | - | TRBV29-1 | - | TGCAGCGTTTCTCCTATGAACACTGAAGCTTTCTTT | CSVSPMNTEAFF
TRBJ2-7 | - | TRBV25-1 | - | TGTGCCAGCAGTGAGAGAGGGTATAGCTACGAGCAGTACTTC | CASSERGYSYEQYF
TRBJ1-1 | - | TRBV5-6 | TRBD1 | TGTGCCAGCAGCGATATTACCGGGACAGGGAATTTTGTGAACACTGAAGCTTTCTTT | CASSDITGTGNFVNTEAFF
TRBJ2-7 | - | TRBV7-2 | TRBD2 | TGTGCCAGCAGCTTAGCGTTTTCGGCGGGAGGGCCTAACGAGCAGTACTTC | CASSLAFSAGGPNEQYF
TRBJ1-5 | - | TRBV6-1 | - | TGTGCCAGCAGGGACTTCTGGGGGCAGCCCCAGCATTTT | CASRDFWGQPQHF
TRBJ2-5 | - | TRBV27 | - | TGTGCCAGCAGTCGAATCCCTCCCCCAGAGACCCAGTACTTC | CASSRIPPPETQYF
TRBJ1-1 | - | TRBV29-1 | - | TGCAGCGTTGACGAGGACCGGGGTCGGACTGAAGCTTTCTTT | CSVDEDRGRTEAFF
TRBJ2-1 | once | TRBV4-3 | TRBD2 | TGCGCCAGCAGCCAAGAAGGACTAGCGGAGTACAATGAGCAGTTCTTC | CASSQEGLAEYNEQFF
TRBJ1-1 | once | TRBV28 | - | TGTGCCAGCAGTTCGAGGGGGACTGAAGCTTTCTTT | CASSSRGTEAFF
TRBJ2-5 | - | TRBV27 | - | TGTGCCAGCAGGGGGGGGACAGGCCCAGAGACCCAGTACTTC | CASRGGTGPETQYF
TRBJ2-5 | - | TRBV2 | - | TGTGCCAGCAGTTTCACAGTCCAAGAGACCCAGTACTTC | CASSFTVQETQYF
TRBJ2-1 | - | TRBV30 | - | TGTGCCTGGTCCTATACGGGCAATGAGCAGTTCTTC | CAWSYTGNEQFF
TRBJ1-2 | - | TRBV10-2 | TRBD1 | TGCGCCAGCAGTGAAGCAGGGGGCTTCTATGGCTACACCTTC | CASSEAGGFYGYTF
TRBJ1-4 | few | TRBV4-1 | - | TGCGCCAGCAGCCATCAACACAGGGTGGGGGAAAAACTGTTTTTT | CASSHQHRVGEKLFF
TRBJ1-1 | - | TRBV15 | - | TGTGCCACCAGCAGAGGGGACATCCAGTTGGCTGAAGCTTTCTTT | CATSRGDIQLAEAFF
TRBJ2-1 | - | TRBV30 | - | TGTGCCTGGGGGACATCTTACAATGAGCAGTTCTTC | CAWGTSYNEQFF
TRBJ2-7 | - | TRBV5-6 | - | TGTGCCAGCAGCGGGTGGACAGACACCACTTTCTACGAGCAGTACTTC | CASSGWTDTTFYEQYF
TRBJ1-1 | - | TRBV11-2 | TRBD1 | TGTGCCAGCAGCGACGGGACAGCAAACACTGAAGCTTTCTTT | CASSDGTANTEAFF
TRBJ2-2 | - | TRBV6-5 | - | TGTGCCAGCAGTGCTCCGAACACCGGGGAGCTGTTTTTT | CASSAPNTGELFF
TRBJ1-5 | - | TRBV10-1 | - | TGCGCCAGCAGTGAGAAGGGGAATCAGCCCCAGCATTTT | CASSEKGNQPQHF
TRBJ2-7 | once | TRBV7-2 | - | TGTGCCAGCAGCTTCAGAGGGAGTGGCTCCTACGAGCAGTACTTC | CASSFRGSGSYEQYF
TRBJ2-1 | - | TRBV5-1 | TRBD2 | TGCGCCAGCAGCTTGGCTAGCGGGAGGGCCTCGGGCTTTCGTGAGCAGTTCTTC | CASSLASGRASGFREQFF
TRBJ2-3 | - | TRBV23-1 | - | TGCGCCAGCCGATTTGTTTCAGGAGGCCCTCGCGATACGCAGTATTTT | CASRFVSGGPRDTQYF
TRBJ2-5 | once | TRBV28 | - | TGTGCCAGCAGTCCAAACAGGGCATCCACGGAGACCCAGTACTTC | CASSPNRASTETQYF
TRBJ1-2 | - | TRBV28 | - | TGTGCCAGCAATTGGGGAGGAGACTATGGCTACACCTTC | CASNWGGDYGYTF
TRBJ1-2 | - | TRBV9 | - | TGTGCCAGCCGAGGGGGCTATGGCTACACCTTC | CASRGGYGYTF
TRBJ2-3 | - | TRBV9 | - | TGTGCCAGCAGCGTAAATCCGGACTCGGCCTACAATACGCAGTATTTT | CASSVNPDSAYNTQYF
TRBJ1-1 | few | TRBV6-6 | - | TGTGCCAGCAGCTGGACAGCAAACACTGAAGCTTTCTTT | CASSWTANTEAFF
TRBJ2-5 | - | TRBV5-1 | - | TGCGCCAGCAGCTTGGAGAGTCGACACATACAAGAGACCCAGTACTTC | CASSLESRHIQETQYF
TRBJ2-7 | - | TRBV5-6 | TRBD2 | TGTGCCAGCAGCCTGGGACTAGCGGGAGGCTACGAGCAGTACTTC | CASSLGLAGGYEQYF
TRBJ2-3 | - | TRBV19 | - | TGTGCCAGTAGTATCTCCTACGCGGGATCCACAGATACGCAGTATTTT | CASSISYAGSTDTQYF
TRBJ2-5 | - | TRBV4-3 | TRBD1 | TGCGCCAGCAGCCCTGGGACAGGCCTACAAGAGACCCAGTACTTC | CASSPGTGLQETQYF
TRBJ1-2 | - | TRBV10-1 | - | TGCGCCAGCAGTGGCACGGGGACCTATGGCTACACCTTC | CASSGTGTYGYTF
TRBJ2-7 | - | TRBV10-3 | TRBD1 | TGTGCCATCAGTGATGGGACAGTCGAGTCCGAGCAGTACTTC | CAISDGTVESEQYF
TRBJ2-5 | - | TRBV28 | - | TGTGCCAGCAGCGGCGGTGGGGGCCCCCAAGAGACCCAGTACTTC | CASSGGGGPQETQYF
TRBJ1-5 | - | TRBV27 | - | TGTGCCACCGCCGAGGGGGAGGAAAGACAGCCCCAGCATTTT | CATAEGEERQPQHF
TRBJ1-3 | - | TRBV9 | - | TGTGCCAGCAGCGGACAGAGCTCTGGAAACACCATATATTTT | CASSGQSSGNTIYF
TRBJ2-7 | - | TRBV7-2 | TRBD2 | TGTGCCAGCAGCTTAGTCCTAGCGGGAGCGTACGAGCAGTACTTC | CASSLVLAGAYEQYF
TRBJ2-3 | - | TRBV9 | - | TGTGCCAGCAGCTCAGGGAGATCTAGCACAGATACGCAGTATTTT | CASSSGRSSTDTQYF
TRBJ2-1 | - | TRBV4-1 | TRBD1 | TGCGCCAGCAGGGAGGACAGGGTAGTAAACGATGAGCAGTTCTTC | CASREDRVVNDEQFF
TRBJ1-5 | - | TRBV4-1 | TRBD1 | TGCGCCAGCAGCCAAGAACCTGTGCAGGACAGGGTGGTAAATCAGCCCCAGCATTTT | CASSQEPVQDRVVNQPQHF
TRBJ2-3 | - | TRBV7-3 | TRBD2 | TGTGCCAGCAGCTTAAGCCCGGCGGGAGAGGCAGATACGCAGTATTTT | CASSLSPAGEADTQYF
TRBJ2-3 | - | TRBV28 | - | TGTGCCAGCAGTTTCGTGGATACGCAGTATTTT | CASSFVDTQYF
TRBJ2-5 | - | TRBV28 | - | TGTGCCAGCAGTCTCCTGGTTGGGCCCCAAGAGACCCAGTACTTC | CASSLLVGPQETQYF
TRBJ1-2 | - | TRBV9 | - | TGTGCCAGCAGCGGGCCCCGGGGGGGCTACACCTTC | CASSGPRGGYTF
TRBJ2-1 | - | TRBV27 | - | TGTGCCAGCAAAGAGGGCGATGAGCAGTTCTTC | CASKEGDEQFF
TRBJ2-7 | - | TRBV29-1 | TRBD1 | TGCAGCGTCTTAGGGACAGGGAAGGCCTACGAGCAGTACTTC | CSVLGTGKAYEQYF